One T cell receptor beta chain is described in this entry. What it binds is not known. Researchers built TCR beta libraries using quantitative 5'-RACE with molecular barcodes. MiXCR, run by TCRdb on the 5' RACE reads, gives a single entry per CDR3 protein. The repertoire holds a few hundred thousand distinct CDR3 sequences, around 20% seen once, with 3.5% in the top ten. V lost 5 bases, J lost 3 bases, and 5 bases stayed unmatched. The CDR3 spans 15 residues. The germline gives CDR1 SGHVS, CDR2 FQNEAQ. The sample belongs to a study of CD8 T cells in ankylosing spondylitis. General study results and limits: Relatively scarce in peripheral blood, disease-linked clones were CD8+. Blood from ankylosing spondylitis patients appeared to carry a characteristic eight-variant TCR beta motif. The clones that were linked to disease were reported to be significantly enriched in matched synovial fluid samples from ankylosing spondylitis patients.

The V gene is TRBV7-8, the J gene TRBJ2-2; 8 bases match TRBD1. Sequencing was performed on blood, either unsorted or a sorted T cell fraction (not recorded which). This clonotype was sampled from a female donor with ankylosing spondylitis or in good health (not recorded which). CDR3 nucleotides: TGTGCCAGCAGCGTAGGACAGGGTTACACCGGGGAGCTGTTTTTT. Protein product: CASSVGQGYTGELFF.